This T cell receptor (beta chain) stems from a study of OX40 agonist ivuxolimab in advanced cancers. Whole-study findings and limits: The study did not work out the antigen specificity of the expanded peripheral T cells.

Repertoires were generated with immunoSEQ multiplex PCR, while TCRdb's copy carries only in-frame clones and drops some. The table has some 150,000 clones, just over 90% seen once. A note on this clone: Its antigen is unknown.

CDR3 length: 14 amino acids. The germline V gene encodes CDR1 SGHRS and CDR2 YFSETQ. V gave up 4 bases and J gave up 5 bases; unmatched junction bases: 3. Sequences were derived from CD4+ or CD8+ T cells sorted from blood, sampled in a trial of the OX40 agonist ivuxolimab. This sequence joins TRBV5-1 and TRBJ2-1, with 10 bases identical to TRBD2. This sequence was found in an adult with an advanced solid tumor such as melanoma, head and neck, liver or kidney cancer. CDR3 sequence (DNA): TGCGCCAGCAGCCAAGCGGGAGGGAACAATGAGCAGTTCTTC. Translating it yields CASSQAGGNNEQFF.